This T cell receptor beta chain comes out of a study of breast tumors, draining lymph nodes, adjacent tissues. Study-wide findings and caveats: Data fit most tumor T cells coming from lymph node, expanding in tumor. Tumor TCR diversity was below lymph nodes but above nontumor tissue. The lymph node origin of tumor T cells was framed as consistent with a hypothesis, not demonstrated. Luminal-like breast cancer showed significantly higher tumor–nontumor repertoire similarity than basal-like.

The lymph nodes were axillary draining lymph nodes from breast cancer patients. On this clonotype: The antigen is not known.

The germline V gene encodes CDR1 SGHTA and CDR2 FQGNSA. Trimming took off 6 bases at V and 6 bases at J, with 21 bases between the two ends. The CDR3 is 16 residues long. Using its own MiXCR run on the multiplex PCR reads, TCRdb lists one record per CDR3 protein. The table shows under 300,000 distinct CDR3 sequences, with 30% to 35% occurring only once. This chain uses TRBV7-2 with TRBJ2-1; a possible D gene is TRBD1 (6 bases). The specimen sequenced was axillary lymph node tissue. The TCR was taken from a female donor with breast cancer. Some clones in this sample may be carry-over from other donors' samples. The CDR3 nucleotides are TGTGCCAGCAGTCCCTACAGGGCTATTGGGGTCAATGAGCAGTTCTTC. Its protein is CASSPYRAIGVNEQFF.